These 9 T cell receptor beta chains were sequenced from one sample in a study of CD8+CD57+ T cells in acquired aplastic anemia. Profiling that covered TCR beta VDJ and CDR3 relied on genomic DNA as its template. TCRdb processed the reads anew with MiXCR; each CDR3 protein has one entry. The sample consists of over 150,000 distinct CDR3 sequences, approximately 40% of them appearing once. Sequenced sample: sorted CD4+, CD8+, or CD8+CD57+ T cells (not recorded which) from PBMCs. These receptors were obtained from a human donor in good health.

This clonotype turned up a few times. The rearrangement uses TRBV9 and TRBJ2-1; TRBD2 might be the D (8 bases). The germline CDR1 and CDR2 sequences are SGDLS and YYNGEE. V dropped 4 bases and J dropped 6 bases, with 20 bases sitting between them. The CDR3 is 16 amino acids. The CDR3 region is CASSPQGGLAGNEQFF. CDR3 nucleotide sequence: TGTGCCAGCAGCCCCCAGGGGGGCCTAGCGGGCAATGAGCAGTTCTTC.

This clonotype was observed a handful of times. With a much larger clone just one base away, this may be a read error. CDR3 in DNA: TGTGCCGGCATCCCGTCGGGGGGGCGATACGAGCAGTACTTC. As protein: CAGIPSGGRYEQYF. The genes are TRBV5-4 and TRBJ2-7; 8 bases are a match to TRBD2. J gave up 4 bases and V 10 bases, and 13 bases lay outside the gene matches. The germline CDR1 and CDR2 sequences are SGHNT and YYREEE (reference sequence). The length of the CDR3 is 14 residues.

About this clonotype: Relative to the germline gene, one junction end is altered; a read error may explain this. This rearrangement joins TRBV18 to TRBJ1-2; the D is unclear. Germline CDR1 is KGHSH and CDR2 is LQKENI. The CDR3 sequence is 15 residues long. The CDR3 protein is CASSPVPSANYGYTF. The CDR3 region has the DNA TGTGCCAGCTCACCTGTTCCCAGTGCTAACTACGGCTACACCTTC.

The rearrangement joins TRBV20-1 to TRBJ2-3; the D gene is possibly TRBD1 (5 bases). Germline V CDR1 and CDR2: DFQATT, SNEGSKA (reference sequence). This CDR3 is built from 15 residues. V was cut by 3 bases and J by 2 bases, with 15 bases left in between. Here the CDR3 reads CSASTSQGNTDTQYF. The CDR3 DNA reads as TGCAGTGCTAGCACCAGTCAGGGCAACACAGATACGCAGTATTTT.

Many counts were recorded for this clonotype. The chain joins TRBV14 to TRBJ1-5, with a weak D call TRBD1 (5 bases). Germline values: CDR1 SGHDN, CDR2 FVKESK. CDR3 length: 16 residues. V dropped 4 bases and J dropped 7 bases, with 20 bases sitting between them. In nucleotides, the CDR3 is TGTGCCAGCAGCCCGGCGGTACGGGCGAGGGGCCAGCCCCAGCATTTT. Translating gives CASSPAVRARGQPQHF.

The V call is TRBV7-3, the J call TRBJ1-2; 7 bases map to TRBD1. The CDR3 is 13 residues long. Per germline, CDR1 SGHTA and CDR2 FQGTGA. The junction had 6 bases not matched to a gene; V was cut back by 5 bases and J by 6 bases. The DNA for the CDR3 is TGTGCCAGCAGCCGACAGGGTGCCCATGGCTACACCTTC. Translation: CASSRQGAHGYTF.

The rearrangement links TRBV5-1 to TRBJ1-1; TRBD1 is a possible D gene (6 bases). Germline-derived CDR1 and CDR2 are SGHRS and YFSETQ. V was shortened by 2 bases and J by 4 bases, with 12 bases between the two germline ends. CDR3 length: 14 residues. The CDR3 sequence: CASSFQTGSTEAFF. CDR3 in DNA: TGCGCCAGCAGCTTCCAAACAGGGAGCACTGAAGCTTTCTTT. Complete variable domain (other parts from reference TRBV5-1 and TRBJ1-1): KAGVTQTPRYLIKTRGQQVTLSCSPISGHRSVSWYQQTPGQGLQFLFEYFSETQRNKGNFPGRFSGRQFSNSRSEMNVSTLELGDSALYLCASSFQTGSTEAFFGQGTRLTVV.

This clonotype was seen a handful of times. Given a much more abundant clone one base away, this may be a read error. The chain combines TRBV7-8 with TRBJ2-7; no reliable D call. CDR3 length: 12 amino acids. The germline V gene encodes CDR1 SGHVS and CDR2 FQNEAQ. Here the CDR3 DNA reads TGTGCCAGCAGCTTAGTGAGGTACGAGAAGTACTTC. As protein: CASSLVRYEKYF.

The rearrangement links TRBV19 to TRBJ2-7, with 8 bases that match TRBD1. The CDR3 consists of 14 residues. J was trimmed by 2 bases and V by 7 bases; bases with no gene match: 7. Germline V lookup: CDR1 LNHDA, CDR2 SQIVND (reference sequence). The CDR3 bases are TGTGCCAGTAACCACCGGGACAGGACCTACGAGCAGTACTTC. It encodes CASNHRDRTYEQYF.